Only a few counts were recorded for the clone carrying this TCR beta chain. Data came from immunoSEQ multiplex PCR; TCRdb stores just in-frame clones and leaves some out. The sample has roughly 50,000 clones, 86% seen once; the top ten hold 2.6%. This sample is drawn from a study of blood T cell repertoires in COVID-19. Study-level information: COVID-19 samples from acute and convalescent phases originated in the United States, Italy and Spain. Sources were T cells, B-cell-depleted T cells, or PBMCs; the material itself was cDNA or gDNA.

The CDR3 length is 13 residues. Between the trimmed V and J ends, which lost 6 bases and 2 bases, there was a span of 13 bases. Germline V CDR1 and CDR2: SQVTM, ANQGSEA. The clonotype comes from a woman at least 80 years old with COVID-19, enrolled during active disease. The sequenced sample was peripheral blood. The V call is TRBV29-1, the J call TRBJ1-2; D possibly corresponds to TRBD1 (6 bases). The CDR3 protein is CSVRRQGNYGYTF. The CDR3 nucleotides read TGCAGCGTCCGACGGCAGGGGAACTATGGCTACACCTTC.